The 10 T cell receptor beta chains below come from one sample, sequenced in a study of beta chain features in type 1 diabetes (dated by TCRdb to the late 2010s). Library generation was performed with the immunoSEQ multiplex PCR assay. All of the isolated RNA was reverse transcribed with the High Capacity cDNA Reverse Transcription Kit, so expressed TCRB transcripts were sequenced. TCRdb's version of the immuneACCESS table is confined to in-frame rearrangements and falls short of the full clone set. An unresolved V gene accounts for under half of the shortfall where checked; the remainder is of unknown origin. This sample has some 410,000 clones in its table, and roughly an eighth of those were observed once. In total, the top ten clones hold approximately 0.05% of the sample. Input material: naive CD4+ T cells from blood. The cell subset or site label on this specimen signifies: true naive CD4+ T cells. The source is a woman between 18 and 30 years old in good health.

This clone turned up a few times. The V gene is TRBV28, the J gene TRBJ2-2, with D possibly matching TRBD1 (6 bases). V was pared by 8 bases and J by 1 base, with 11 bases between. This CDR3 region has 14 residues. The germline CDR1 and CDR2 sequences are MDHEN and SYDVKM. CDR3 region: CASGTTGNTGELFF. The CDR3, as DNA: TGTGCCAGCGGTACGACAGGGAACACCGGGGAGCTGTTTTTT.

The chain has TRBV5-4 and TRBJ2-7, with D unclear. The germline V gene encodes CDR1 SGHNT and CDR2 YYREEE (reference sequence). V lost 5 bases and J 4 bases, leaving 13 bases between the germline ends. There are 13 residues in the CDR3. Here the CDR3 DNA reads TGTGCCAGCAGTAATCAACGAAGTTACGAGCAGTACTTC. Translated: CASSNQRSYEQYF.

The V and J genes are TRBV9 and TRBJ1-5; D gene unclear. This CDR3 comprises 15 residues. Germline CDR1 reads SGDLS; CDR2 reads YYNGEE. Trimming stripped 1 base from V and 3 bases from J, with 11 bases between. As DNA, the CDR3 is TGTGCCAGCAGCGTATCGTCAGGCTACAATCAGCCCCAGCATTTT. Residues: CASSVSSGYNQPQHF.

This sequence joins TRBV7-2 and TRBJ2-5, with 11 nucleotides matching TRBD2. Trimming took 5 bases from V and 2 from J; bases not matched to a gene: 4. The CDR3 has 15 residues. CDR1 SGHTA and CDR2 FQGNSA come from the germline V gene. The CDR3 region is CASSRGLAVQETQYF. CDR3 bases: TGTGCCAGCAGCAGGGGACTAGCGGTGCAAGAGACCCAGTACTTC.

This clone has only one observation. The chain employs TRBV4-3 and TRBJ1-1, with no clear D. This CDR3 comprises 13 residues. V shed 0 bases and J shed 11 bases, with 13 bases lying between them. Per germline, CDR1 LGHNA and CDR2 YSLEER. This CDR3 reads CASSQDLSLQAFF. The CDR3 nucleotides read TGCGCCAGCAGCCAAGACCTCTCCCTTCAGGCTTTCTTT.

The CDR3 here is CASSLVSGGTDTQYF. CDR3 sequence (DNA): TGCGCCAGCAGCTTGGTTAGCGGGGGAACAGATACGCAGTATTTT. This chain connects TRBV5-1 to TRBJ2-3, with TRBD2 matching over 9 bases. Germline V gene data show CDR1 as SGHRS and CDR2 as YFSETQ. CDR3 length: 15 residues. J was trimmed by 3 bases and V by 0 bases; bases with no gene match: 2.

This clone occurred a few times. The V call is TRBV4-1, the J call TRBJ2-1, with 7 positions matching TRBD1. Germline values: CDR1 MGHRA, CDR2 YSYEKL. The CDR3 has 15 amino acids. Trimming at V came to 0 bases and at J to 3 bases, leaving 2 bases not matched to a gene. CDR3 sequence (DNA): TGCGCCAGCAGCCAAGACAGGGGGTTCTACAATGAGCAGTTCTTC. Its translation is CASSQDRGFYNEQFF.

A few counts support this clone. CDR3 sequence reads: CSVGGVQGKNTEAFF. CDR3 coding DNA: TGCAGCGTTGGAGGGGTACAGGGAAAGAACACTGAAGCTTTCTTT. The chain recombines TRBV29-1 with TRBJ1-1, with TRBD1 as a possible D gene (6 bases). This CDR3 is built from 15 residues. V shed 4 bases and J shed 1 base, with 16 bases lying between them. Germline V CDR1 and CDR2: SQVTM, ANQGSEA.

This clone appeared a few times. The rearrangement links TRBV7-2 to TRBJ1-1, with TRBD1 matching 8 bases. Trimming cost V 6 bases and J 4 bases; bases outside gene matches: 4. Germline CDR1 reads SGHTA; CDR2 reads FQGNSA. This CDR3 is 13 amino acids long. CDR3 sequence reads: CASRRTGGTEAFF. CDR3 coding DNA: TGTGCCAGCAGGAGAACAGGGGGCACTGAAGCTTTCTTT.

V gene TRBV5-4 combines with J gene TRBJ1-1; 7 bases agree with TRBD1. V shed 1 base, J shed 6 bases, and the junction held 3 bases outside the gene matches. Germline values: CDR1 SGHNT, CDR2 YYREEE (reference sequence). CDR3 length: 13 amino acids. Written as DNA, the CDR3 is TGTGCCAGCAGCTTGCTTGACAGGGCTGAAGCTTTCTTT. Amino acids: CASSLLDRAEAFF.